These 10 T cell receptor delta chains originate from one sample sequenced in a study of γδ T cells in repeated Plasmodium falciparum infection. TCRdb fed the multiplex PCR reads into CATT to redo clone calling. The table lists tens of thousands of delta-chain clones, around 2% of them singletons, with roughly 25% in the top ten. Bulk repertoires came from Vgamma9/Vdelta2+ or Vdelta2-negative gammadelta T cells flow-sorted from PBMC. Sequencing used gamma-delta T cells from blood. The receptors come from a pool of human donors (malaria-infected and uninfected, not separated).

As regards this clone: It differs at one base from a far larger clone, so likely a read error. This sample also contains other DNA sequences that code for the same CDR3. The chain is built from TRDV1 and TRDJ1; D is uncertain. The J gene, absent from TCRdb, was called here by matching the DNA to germline. The CDR3 covers 14 residues. Germline V gene data show CDR1 as TSWWSYY and CDR2 as QGS. Written as DNA, the CDR3 is TGTGCTCTTGGGGAAGTCCCCAACACCGACAAACTCATCTTT. Translated, it gives CALGEVPNTDKLIF.

A word on this clone: This probably arose from a read error, given a far larger clone one base away. Other DNA sequences in this specimen translate into the identical CDR3. The genes are TRDV1 and TRDJ1; 11 bases agree with TRDD3. The J gene was missing in TCRdb and was found by matching the end of the DNA to germline. Germline V gene data show CDR1 as TSWWSYY and CDR2 as QGS. The CDR3 runs 26 residues. V shed 1 base and J 6 bases; nucleotides not matched to a gene: 37. The CDR3 is CALGEPRRIPYWGIIGIGGPRHKLIF. CDR3 in DNA: TGTGCTCTTGGGGAACCTAGACGCATCCCGTACTGGGGGATAATCGGGATAGGGGGGCCTCGTCATAAACTCATCTTT.

As to this clone: A read error likely explains why the TCRdb protein, taken from a much larger clone, differs from this DNA's translation at residue 8; the protein shown is translated from the DNA. The rearrangement uses TRDV1 and TRDJ1; 13 nucleotides align to TRDD3. No J gene is reported in TCRdb; it was inferred here by comparing the DNA with germline. The length of the CDR3 is 21 residues. Losses at the gene ends were 2 bases for V and 0 bases for J; bases not matched to a gene: 15. Germline assignment: CDR1 TSWWSYY and CDR2 QGS. The CDR3: CALGEGQPSVLGDTYTDKLIF. The CDR3 DNA is TGTGCTCTTGGGGAAGGTCAACCATCCGTACTGGGGGATACGTACACCGATAAACTCATCTTT.

This clone was counted many times. This likely traces to a read error, being one base from a far larger clone. Other DNA sequences within the sample encode an identical CDR3. V is TRDV2 and J is TRDJ1; D gene unclear. This CDR3 spans 10 amino acids. From germline, CDR1 is GEAIGNYY and CDR2 EKD. The CDR3 spells CACDPNKLIF. The CDR3 DNA reads TGTGCCTGTGACCCTAACAAACTCATCTTC.

This clone was found a few times. A far larger clone lies a single base away; this is likely a read error. Other DNA sequences in this specimen translate into the identical CDR3. The chain uses TRDV1 and TRDJ2; 7 bases are shared with TRDD3. The J gene, absent from TCRdb, was called here by matching the DNA to germline. This CDR3 has 20 residues. V lost 0 bases, J lost 8 bases, and 21 bases stayed unmatched. Germline CDR1 and CDR2: TSWWSYY and QGS. The CDR3 bases are TGTGCTCTTGGGGAACTACCGTTCCCGTACTGGGGAATACTTGAGGCACAACTCTTCTTT. Amino acids: CALGELPFPYWGILEAQLFF.

About this clone: TCRdb's protein, taken from a much larger clone, differs from this DNA's translation at residue 7, likely owing to a read error; the protein displayed comes from the DNA. The chain joins TRDV3 to TRDJ1, with TRDD3 matching over 8 bases. The J gene, left out of TCRdb, was set here by checking the DNA against germline. Germline CDR1 and CDR2: TVYSNPD and GDNSRS (reference sequence). This CDR3 is built from 14 residues. V trimming: 2 bases; J trimming: 3 bases; junction bases outside the gene matches: 8. CDR3 in amino acids: CAFQWGMIPDKLIF. The CDR3 nucleotides are TGTGCCTTTCAGTGGGGGATGATTCCCGATAAACTCATCTTT.

As regards this clone: A far larger clone is just one base off, so this is likely a read error. This CDR3 is also generated by other DNA sequences in the sample. The CDR3 DNA reads TGTGCCTTTATAATTAACCCTCGATACATAGGGGGATACGCTGTAGCCGATAAACTCATCTTT. This sequence encodes CAFIINPRYIGGYAVADKLIF. This chain uses TRDV3 with TRDJ1, with 10 bases aligning to TRDD3. TCRdb gives no J gene; it was assigned here by matching the DNA to germline. With 1 base clipped from V and 3 bases from J, the junction kept 26 bases outside the gene matches. The CDR3 has 21 amino acids. The germline gives CDR1 TVYSNPD, CDR2 GDNSRS (reference sequence).

Many counts were recorded for this clone. The protein given by TCRdb reflects a much larger clone and differs at residue 11 from this DNA's translation, likely from a read error; the protein shown is the DNA's translation. The sample contains more than one DNA sequence encoding this CDR3. The V gene is TRDV2, the J gene TRDJ3; D is uncertain. Here the J gene came from matching the DNA to germline, since TCRdb omits it. The CDR3 has 18 residues. Per the germline V gene, CDR1 is GEAIGNYY and CDR2 is EKD. The CDR3 sequence: CACDKVPNLSRDTRQMFF. The CDR3 DNA follows: TGTGCCTGTGACAAGGTACCCAATCTCTCCCGGGACACCCGACAGATGTTTTTC.

This clone was recorded a few times. The protein TCRdb gives is from a much larger clone and does not agree with this DNA's translation at residue 11, likely a read error; the protein shown here comes from the DNA. V and J are TRDV2 and TRDJ1, with D possibly matching TRDD3 (6 bases). The J gene, left out of TCRdb, was set here by checking the DNA against germline. Germline-derived CDR1 and CDR2 are GEAIGNYY and EKD. V was shortened by 0 bases and J by 8 bases, with 18 bases between the two germline ends. This CDR3 region has 15 residues. The CDR3 region has the DNA TGTGCCTGTGACACCGTAGGTGGGGGCTCATTCAAACTCATCTTT. Protein: CACDTVGGGSFKLIF.

On this clone: A far larger clone lies a single base away; this is likely a read error. The sample holds other DNA sequences that translate to the same CDR3. The CDR3 DNA sequence: TGTGCTACGCTCAAAACCGTTATTCTACCGGGCTGGTGCCCATACACCGATAAACTCATCTTT. It translates to CATLKTVILPGWCPYTDKLIF. V and J are TRDV3 and TRDJ1; D is unresolved. No J segment appears in TCRdb, so it was assigned here by matching the sequence to germline. Germline V gene sequence: CDR1 TVYSNPD, CDR2 GDNSRS (reference sequence). The CDR3 has 21 residues. Combining the CDR3 with reference TRDV3 and TRDJ1 gives the whole variable domain CDKVTQSSPDQTVASGSEVVLLCTYDTVYSNPDLFWYRIRPDYSFQFVFYGDNSRSEGADFTQGRFSVKHILTQKAFHLVISPVRTEDSATYYCATLKTVILPGWCPYTDKLIFGKGTRVTVEP.